These T cell receptor beta chains were read from a single sample in a study of cytomegalovirus exposure and HLA in healthy donors. Clones were sequenced by immunoSEQ multiplex PCR, and TCRdb holds only the in-frame ones, with some missing. Among roughly 150,000 clones, around three quarters were seen once, and the ten largest hold about 6.8%. The sequenced sample consisted of PBMCs. The receptors originated from a middle-aged woman in good health and CMV-seropositive. The CDR3 runs from the conserved cysteine through the conserved F or W. The order of the fields is D gene, clone size, J gene, V gene, CDR3 protein, CDR3 DNA. D genes are given only for firm matches. Size is stated for part of the rows, as once, few or many counts, or as a class when the clone is expanded.

d_gene: .; abundance: .; j_gene: TRBJ2-7; v_gene: TRBV27; CDR3aa: CASSLSPQRYEQYF; CDR3nt: TGTGCCAGCAGTTTATCTCCCCAGAGGTACGAGCAGTACTTC
d_gene: .; abundance: .; j_gene: TRBJ1-2; v_gene: TRBV16; CDR3aa: CASSQFLGQSNYGYTF; CDR3nt: TGTGCCAGCAGCCAATTCTTGGGGCAATCTAACTATGGCTACACCTTC
d_gene: .; abundance: .; j_gene: TRBJ1-4; v_gene: TRBV28; CDR3aa: CASSLSGSLNEKLFF; CDR3nt: TGTGCCAGCAGTTTAAGTGGCAGTTTAAATGAAAAACTGTTTTTT
d_gene: .; abundance: few; j_gene: TRBJ2-5; v_gene: TRBV20-1; CDR3aa: CSAILAGTQYF; CDR3nt: TGCAGTGCTATCCTGGCAGGGACCCAGTACTTC
d_gene: TRBD1; abundance: once; j_gene: TRBJ1-5; v_gene: TRBV6-1; CDR3aa: CASSRDRERQPQHF; CDR3nt: TGTGCCAGCAGCCGAGACAGGGAAAGACAGCCCCAGCATTTT
d_gene: .; abundance: .; j_gene: TRBJ2-7; v_gene: TRBV6-5; CDR3aa: CASSPQGRIRNEQYF; CDR3nt: TGTGCCAGCAGTCCCCAGGGGCGCATAAGGAACGAGCAGTACTTC
d_gene: TRBD2; abundance: .; j_gene: TRBJ2-7; v_gene: TRBV5-1; CDR3aa: CASRPLAGGPLEQYF; CDR3nt: TGCGCCAGCAGGCCTCTAGCGGGAGGGCCCCTCGAGCAGTACTTC
d_gene: TRBD2; abundance: .; j_gene: TRBJ2-7; v_gene: TRBV7-9; CDR3aa: CASSFFHLTSGRDSYEQYF; CDR3nt: TGTGCCAGCAGCTTCTTCCATCTTACTAGCGGGAGGGACTCCTACGAGCAGTACTTC
d_gene: TRBD2; abundance: .; j_gene: TRBJ2-7; v_gene: TRBV6-5; CDR3aa: CASIETSGSYEQYF; CDR3nt: TGTGCCAGCATCGAGACTAGCGGGTCCTACGAGCAGTACTTC
d_gene: .; abundance: .; j_gene: TRBJ2-7; v_gene: TRBV5-6; CDR3aa: CASSPGETLYEQYF; CDR3nt: TGTGCCAGCAGTCCCGGGGAGACACTATACGAGCAGTACTTC
d_gene: .; abundance: .; j_gene: TRBJ1-1; v_gene: TRBV7-9; CDR3aa: CASSLQRAPNTEAFF; CDR3nt: TGTGCCAGCAGCTTACAAAGAGCCCCGAACACTGAAGCTTTCTTT
d_gene: .; abundance: .; j_gene: TRBJ2-1; v_gene: TRBV7-9; CDR3aa: CASSFEADYTNEQFF; CDR3nt: TGTGCCAGCAGCTTTGAAGCGGACTACACTAATGAGCAGTTCTTC
d_gene: .; abundance: few; j_gene: TRBJ2-5; v_gene: TRBV5-1; CDR3aa: CASSPTGVAETQYF; CDR3nt: TGCGCCAGCAGCCCAACGGGGGTAGCGGAGACCCAGTACTTC
d_gene: TRBD2; abundance: .; j_gene: TRBJ2-7; v_gene: TRBV7-2; CDR3aa: CASRLGLAGGYEQYF; CDR3nt: TGTGCCAGCAGGCTAGGACTAGCGGGAGGCTACGAGCAGTACTTC
d_gene: TRBD1; abundance: .; j_gene: TRBJ2-5; v_gene: TRBV7-9; CDR3aa: CASSLSQGAKETQYF; CDR3nt: TGTGCCAGCAGCTTATCTCAGGGGGCTAAAGAGACCCAGTACTTC
d_gene: TRBD1; abundance: .; j_gene: TRBJ2-5; v_gene: TRBV28; CDR3aa: CASSYPPLTGGVTQYF; CDR3nt: TGTGCCAGCAGTTACCCTCCCCTGACAGGGGGAGTGACCCAGTACTTC
d_gene: TRBD2; abundance: .; j_gene: TRBJ2-7; v_gene: TRBV5-1; CDR3aa: CASSPSSGREQYF; CDR3nt: TGCGCCAGCAGCCCATCTAGCGGGAGAGAGCAGTACTTC
d_gene: .; abundance: .; j_gene: TRBJ1-1; v_gene: TRBV4-1; CDR3aa: CASSQDRQEWSEAFF; CDR3nt: TGCGCCAGCAGCCAAGATCGGCAGGAATGGTCTGAAGCTTTCTTT
d_gene: TRBD1; abundance: .; j_gene: TRBJ1-3; v_gene: TRBV7-3; CDR3aa: CASSLGQGFDTIYF; CDR3nt: TGTGCCAGCAGCCTCGGACAGGGCTTTGACACCATATATTTT
d_gene: .; abundance: .; j_gene: TRBJ1-2; v_gene: TRBV4-2; CDR3aa: CASSQEMTGNYGYTF; CDR3nt: TGTGCCAGCAGCCAAGAGATGACAGGCAACTATGGCTACACCTTC
d_gene: TRBD2; abundance: once; j_gene: TRBJ2-7; v_gene: TRBV6-5; CDR3aa: CASRASGISYEQYF; CDR3nt: TGTGCGAGTAGGGCTAGCGGGATTTCCTACGAGCAGTACTTC
d_gene: .; abundance: .; j_gene: TRBJ1-5; v_gene: TRBV5-8; CDR3aa: CASSLLLGGRNQPQHF; CDR3nt: TGTGCCAGCAGCTTGTTATTGGGGGGTCGCAATCAGCCCCAGCATTTT
d_gene: .; abundance: .; j_gene: TRBJ2-7; v_gene: TRBV5-5; CDR3aa: CASSFLASYEQYF; CDR3nt: TGTGCCAGCAGCTTCCTGGCCTCCTACGAGCAGTACTTC
d_gene: TRBD1; abundance: .; j_gene: TRBJ2-5; v_gene: TRBV29-1; CDR3aa: CSVMDRVDQETQYF; CDR3nt: TGCAGCGTTATGGACAGGGTCGATCAAGAGACCCAGTACTTC
d_gene: .; abundance: few; j_gene: TRBJ2-7; v_gene: TRBV19; CDR3aa: CASSPAGSLSGYEQYF; CDR3nt: TGTGCCAGTAGTCCCGCCGGGAGTCTAAGCGGCTACGAGCAGTACTTC
d_gene: TRBD1; abundance: .; j_gene: TRBJ1-1; v_gene: TRBV7-9; CDR3aa: CASSLDRGSEAFF; CDR3nt: TGTGCCAGCAGCTTAGACAGGGGGTCCGAAGCTTTCTTT
d_gene: .; abundance: .; j_gene: TRBJ2-3; v_gene: TRBV9; CDR3aa: CASTSTGKITDTQYF; CDR3nt: TGTGCCAGCACCTCAACCGGGAAGATCACAGATACGCAGTATTTT
d_gene: TRBD1; abundance: .; j_gene: TRBJ1-1; v_gene: TRBV9; CDR3aa: CASSLLQGVGDTEAFF; CDR3nt: TGTGCCAGCAGCTTACTACAGGGGGTGGGTGACACTGAAGCTTTCTTT
d_gene: TRBD2; abundance: .; j_gene: TRBJ2-3; v_gene: TRBV6-5; CDR3aa: CASAIAGGSTDTQYF; CDR3nt: TGTGCCAGCGCTATAGCGGGAGGAAGCACAGATACGCAGTATTTT
d_gene: TRBD2; abundance: .; j_gene: TRBJ2-3; v_gene: TRBV27; CDR3aa: CASRSRLAGESTQYF; CDR3nt: TGTGCCAGCAGGTCTAGACTAGCGGGAGAGAGTACGCAGTATTTT
d_gene: TRBD2; abundance: .; j_gene: TRBJ2-1; v_gene: TRBV27; CDR3aa: CASSLLAGAWYNEQFF; CDR3nt: TGTGCCAGCAGTTTGTTAGCGGGAGCATGGTACAATGAGCAGTTCTTC
d_gene: TRBD1; abundance: .; j_gene: TRBJ2-7; v_gene: TRBV15; CDR3aa: CATSWGQGAAYEQYF; CDR3nt: TGTGCCACCAGTTGGGGCCAGGGGGCGGCCTACGAGCAGTACTTC
d_gene: .; abundance: .; j_gene: TRBJ2-1; v_gene: TRBV4-1; CDR3aa: CASSQDRQRAYNEQFF; CDR3nt: TGCGCCAGCAGCCAAGATCGACAGCGGGCTTACAATGAGCAGTTCTTC
d_gene: TRBD2; abundance: once; j_gene: TRBJ2-1; v_gene: TRBV5-1; CDR3aa: CASSLSGISYNEQFF; CDR3nt: TGCGCCAGCAGCCTTAGCGGGATCTCCTACAATGAGCAGTTCTTC
d_gene: .; abundance: .; j_gene: TRBJ2-7; v_gene: TRBV7-9; CDR3aa: CSSSAGLGGIFPYEQYF; CDR3nt: TGTTCCAGCAGCGCAGGACTAGGGGGGATATTCCCCTACGAGCAGTACTTC
d_gene: .; abundance: .; j_gene: TRBJ2-7; v_gene: TRBV6-5; CDR3aa: CASSMRRGEQYF; CDR3nt: TGTGCCAGCAGCATGAGAAGGGGCGAGCAGTACTTC
d_gene: .; abundance: .; j_gene: TRBJ2-1; v_gene: TRBV5-6; CDR3aa: CASSLRLNPYNEQFF; CDR3nt: TGTGCCAGCAGCTTGAGACTTAACCCCTACAATGAGCAGTTCTTC
d_gene: TRBD1; abundance: .; j_gene: TRBJ2-7; v_gene: TRBV5-1; CDR3aa: CASSWDRGPYEQYF; CDR3nt: TGCGCCAGCAGCTGGGACAGGGGTCCCTACGAGCAGTACTTC
d_gene: .; abundance: .; j_gene: TRBJ1-1; v_gene: TRBV6-5; CDR3aa: CASSDSRYGITEAFF; CDR3nt: TGTGCCAGCAGTGACTCCAGGTACGGGATCACTGAAGCTTTCTTT
d_gene: TRBD2; abundance: few; j_gene: TRBJ2-3; v_gene: TRBV2; CDR3aa: CASSAGTSGRGVTQYF; CDR3nt: TGTGCCAGCAGTGCAGGGACTAGCGGGAGAGGGGTTACGCAGTATTTT